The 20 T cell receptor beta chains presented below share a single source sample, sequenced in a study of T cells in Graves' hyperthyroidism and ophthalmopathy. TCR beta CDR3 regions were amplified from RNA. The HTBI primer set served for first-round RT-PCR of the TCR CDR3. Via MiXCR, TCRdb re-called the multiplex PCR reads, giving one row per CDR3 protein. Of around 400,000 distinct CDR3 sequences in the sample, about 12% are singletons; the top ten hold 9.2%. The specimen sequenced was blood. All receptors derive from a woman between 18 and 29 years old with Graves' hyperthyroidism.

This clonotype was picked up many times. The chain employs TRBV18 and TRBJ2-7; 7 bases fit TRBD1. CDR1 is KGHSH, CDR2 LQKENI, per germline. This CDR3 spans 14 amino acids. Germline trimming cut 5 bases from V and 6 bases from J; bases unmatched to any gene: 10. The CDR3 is CASSKFEGAGEQYF. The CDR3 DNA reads TGTGCCAGCTCAAAATTTGAGGGGGCGGGCGAGCAGTACTTC.

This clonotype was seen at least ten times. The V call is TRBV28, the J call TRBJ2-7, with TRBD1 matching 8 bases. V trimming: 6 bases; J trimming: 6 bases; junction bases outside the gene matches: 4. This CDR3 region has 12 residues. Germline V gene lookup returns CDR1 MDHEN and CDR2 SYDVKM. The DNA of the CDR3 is TGTGCCAGCAGCCGCGACAGGGGCGAGCAGTACTTC. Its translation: CASSRDRGEQYF.

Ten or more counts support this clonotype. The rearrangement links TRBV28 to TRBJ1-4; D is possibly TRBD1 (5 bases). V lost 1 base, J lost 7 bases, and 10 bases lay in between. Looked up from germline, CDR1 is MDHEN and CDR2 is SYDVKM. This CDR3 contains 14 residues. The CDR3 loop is CASSLSGLGEKLFF. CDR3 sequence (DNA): TGTGCCAGCAGTTTATCAGGGCTTGGTGAAAAACTGTTTTTT.

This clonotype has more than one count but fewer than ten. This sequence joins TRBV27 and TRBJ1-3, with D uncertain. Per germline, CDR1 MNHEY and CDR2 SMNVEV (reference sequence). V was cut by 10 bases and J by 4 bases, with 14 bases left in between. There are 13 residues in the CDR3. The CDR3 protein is CATRSSPGNTIYF. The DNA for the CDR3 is TGTGCCACCAGATCCTCACCGGGAAACACCATATATTTT.

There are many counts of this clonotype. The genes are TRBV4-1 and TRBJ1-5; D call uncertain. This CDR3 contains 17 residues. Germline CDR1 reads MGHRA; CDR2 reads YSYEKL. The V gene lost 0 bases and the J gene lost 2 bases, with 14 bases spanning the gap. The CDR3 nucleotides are TGCGCCAGCAGCCAAGAGGTCGATTGGAGTGGCAATCAGCCCCAGCATTTT. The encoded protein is CASSQEVDWSGNQPQHF.

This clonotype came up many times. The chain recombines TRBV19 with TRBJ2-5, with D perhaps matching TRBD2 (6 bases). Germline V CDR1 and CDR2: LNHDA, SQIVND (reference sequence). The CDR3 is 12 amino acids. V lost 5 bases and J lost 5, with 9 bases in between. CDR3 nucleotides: TGTGCCAGTAGTGGAGGGGTCGAGACCCAGTACTTC. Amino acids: CASSGGVETQYF.

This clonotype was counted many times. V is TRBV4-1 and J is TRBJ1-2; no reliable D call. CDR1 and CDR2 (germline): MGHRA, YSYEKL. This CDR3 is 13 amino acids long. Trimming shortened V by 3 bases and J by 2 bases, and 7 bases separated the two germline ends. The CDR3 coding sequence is TGCGCCAGCAGCCAGAACGGCAACTATGGCTACACCTTC. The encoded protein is CASSQNGNYGYTF.

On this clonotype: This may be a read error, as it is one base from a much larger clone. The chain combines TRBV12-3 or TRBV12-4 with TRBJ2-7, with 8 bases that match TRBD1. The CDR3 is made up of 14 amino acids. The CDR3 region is CASTPGTGNYEQCF. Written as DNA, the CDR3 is TGTGCCAGCACTCCCGGGACAGGTAACTACGAGCAGTGCTTC.

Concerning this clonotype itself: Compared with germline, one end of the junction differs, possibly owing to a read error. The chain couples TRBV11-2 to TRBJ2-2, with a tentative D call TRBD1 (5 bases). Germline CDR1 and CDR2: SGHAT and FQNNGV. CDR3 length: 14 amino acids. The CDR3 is CAGSPQGNTGELFF. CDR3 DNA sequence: TGTGCCGGCAGTCCTCAGGGTAACACCGGGGAGCTGTTTTTT. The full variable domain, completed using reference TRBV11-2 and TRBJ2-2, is EAGVAQSPRYKIIEKRQSVAFWCNPISGHATLYWYQQILGQGPKLLIQFQNNGVVDDSQLPKDRFSAERLKGVDSTLKIQPAKLEDSAVYLCAGSPQGNTGELFFGEGSRLTVL.

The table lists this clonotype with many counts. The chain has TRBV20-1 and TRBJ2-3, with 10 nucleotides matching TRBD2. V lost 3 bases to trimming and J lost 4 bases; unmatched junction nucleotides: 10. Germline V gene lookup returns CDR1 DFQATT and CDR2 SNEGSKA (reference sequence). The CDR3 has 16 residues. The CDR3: CSARAFSGGPPDTQYF. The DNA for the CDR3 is TGCAGTGCTAGGGCGTTTAGCGGGGGGCCCCCAGATACGCAGTATTTT.

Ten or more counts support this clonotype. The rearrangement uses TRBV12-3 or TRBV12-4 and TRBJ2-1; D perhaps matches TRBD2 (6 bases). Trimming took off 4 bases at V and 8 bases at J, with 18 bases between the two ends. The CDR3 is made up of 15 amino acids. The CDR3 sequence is CASSSRRGGNDEQFF. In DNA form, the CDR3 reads TGTGCCAGCAGTTCCCGGCGGGGCGGGAACGATGAGCAGTTCTTC.

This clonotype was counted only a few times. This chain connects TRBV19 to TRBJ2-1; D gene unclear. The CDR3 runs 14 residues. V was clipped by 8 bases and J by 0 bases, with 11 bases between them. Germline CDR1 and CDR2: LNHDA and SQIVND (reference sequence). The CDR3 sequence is CASSYYSSYNEQFF. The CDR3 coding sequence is TGTGCCAGTTCCTACTATAGCTCCTACAATGAGCAGTTCTTC.

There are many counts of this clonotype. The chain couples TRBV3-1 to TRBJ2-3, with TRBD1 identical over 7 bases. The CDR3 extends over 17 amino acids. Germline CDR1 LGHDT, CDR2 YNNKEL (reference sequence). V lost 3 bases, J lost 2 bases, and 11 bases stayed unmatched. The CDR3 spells CASSHQRTGPVTDTQYF. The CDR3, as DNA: TGTGCCAGCAGCCACCAACGGACAGGCCCTGTCACAGATACGCAGTATTTT.

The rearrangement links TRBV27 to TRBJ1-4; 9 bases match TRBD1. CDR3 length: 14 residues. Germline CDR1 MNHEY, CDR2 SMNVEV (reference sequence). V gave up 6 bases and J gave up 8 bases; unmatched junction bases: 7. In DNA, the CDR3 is TGTGCCAGCAGAAGACAGGGGGTAGGGGAAAAACTGTTTTTT. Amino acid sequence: CASRRQGVGEKLFF.

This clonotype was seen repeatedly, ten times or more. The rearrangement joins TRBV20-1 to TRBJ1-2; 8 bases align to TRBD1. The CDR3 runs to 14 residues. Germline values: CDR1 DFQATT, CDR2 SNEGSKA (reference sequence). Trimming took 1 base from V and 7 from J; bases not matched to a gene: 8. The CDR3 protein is CSARGTAGGPGYTF. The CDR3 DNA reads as TGCAGTGCTAGAGGGACCGCAGGGGGCCCTGGCTACACCTTC.

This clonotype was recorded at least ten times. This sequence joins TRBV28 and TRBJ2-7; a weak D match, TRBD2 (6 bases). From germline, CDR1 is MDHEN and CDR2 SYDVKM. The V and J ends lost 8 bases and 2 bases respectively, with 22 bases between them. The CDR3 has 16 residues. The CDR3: CASRDLGYRTTYEQYF. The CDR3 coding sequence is TGTGCCAGCCGGGACTTGGGCTACCGAACAACCTACGAGCAGTACTTC. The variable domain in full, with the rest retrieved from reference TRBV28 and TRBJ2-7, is DVKVTQSSRYLVKRTGEKVFLECVQDMDHENMFWYRQDPGLGLRLIYFSYDVKMKEKGDIPEGYSVSREKKERFSLILESASTNQTSMYLCASRDLGYRTTYEQYFGPGTRLTVT.

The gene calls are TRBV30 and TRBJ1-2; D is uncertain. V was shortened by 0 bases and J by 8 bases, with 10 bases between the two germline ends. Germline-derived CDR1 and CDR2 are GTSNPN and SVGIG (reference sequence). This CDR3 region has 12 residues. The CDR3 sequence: CAWSVRPQGYTF. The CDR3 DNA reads TGTGCCTGGAGTGTACGACCCCAGGGCTACACCTTC.

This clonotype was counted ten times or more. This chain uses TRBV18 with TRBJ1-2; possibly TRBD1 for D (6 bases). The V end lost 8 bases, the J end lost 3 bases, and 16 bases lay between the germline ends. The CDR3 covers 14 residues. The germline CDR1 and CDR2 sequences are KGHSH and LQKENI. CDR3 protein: CASVSSQGYYGYTF. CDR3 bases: TGTGCCAGCGTCAGCTCGCAGGGGTACTATGGCTACACCTTC.

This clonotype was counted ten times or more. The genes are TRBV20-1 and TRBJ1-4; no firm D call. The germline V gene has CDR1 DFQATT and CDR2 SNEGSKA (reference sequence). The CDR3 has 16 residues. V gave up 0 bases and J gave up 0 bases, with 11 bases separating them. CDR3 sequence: CSARDRRRATNEKLFF. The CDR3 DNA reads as TGCAGTGCTAGAGATAGGCGGCGCGCAACTAATGAAAAACTGTTTTTT.

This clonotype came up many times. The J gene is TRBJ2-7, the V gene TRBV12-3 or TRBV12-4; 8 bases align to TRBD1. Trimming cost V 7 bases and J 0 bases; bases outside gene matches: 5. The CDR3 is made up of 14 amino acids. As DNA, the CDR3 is TGTGCCAGCACAATCGGGACAGGCTCCTACGAGCAGTACTTC. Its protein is CASTIGTGSYEQYF.